Following are 28 T cell receptor beta chains from one sample sequenced in a study of blood T cells in healthy people across ages. Combining a sample-barcoded 5' primer with a J-beta primer mix, a second PCR ran for 7 to 11 cycles. TCRdb processed the 5' RACE reads anew with MiXCR; each CDR3 protein has one entry. The table lists approximately 690,000 distinct CDR3 sequences, around 38% of them singletons. The sample comprised blood. Receptors originate from an elderly man in good health.

The chain is built from TRBV6-2 or TRBV6-3 and TRBJ2-7, with 8 bases fitting TRBD2. This CDR3 comprises 14 residues. J gave up 1 base and V 5 bases, and 4 bases lay outside the gene matches. Germline lookup yields CDR1 MNHEY and CDR2 SVGEGT. CDR3 residues: CASSRLASSYEQYF. Here the CDR3 DNA reads TGTGCCAGCAGTCGACTAGCGTCGTCCTACGAGCAGTACTTC.

The chain recombines TRBV6-1 with TRBJ1-2, with unresolved D. The CDR3 is 12 amino acids. Looked up from germline, CDR1 is MNHNS and CDR2 is SASEGT. Deletions cut 6 bases from V and 3 bases from J, with 8 bases between. The chain's CDR3 is CASSAEDYGYTF. CDR3 DNA sequence: TGTGCCAGCAGCGCCGAGGACTATGGCTACACCTTC.

This clonotype was seen a few times. V usage is TRBV20-1 and J usage is TRBJ1-6; TRBD1 is a possible D gene (5 bases). The CDR3 loop spans 14 amino acids. V was trimmed by 5 bases and J by 10 bases, leaving 18 bases between them. Germline CDR1 and CDR2: DFQATT and SNEGSKA (reference sequence). CDR3 sequence reads: CSAALDTVSSPLHF. CDR3 DNA: TGCAGTGCTGCCCTGGACACTGTAAGCTCACCCCTCCACTTT.

The J gene is TRBJ2-3, the V gene TRBV21-1; the table's D call, TRBD1, has no DNA check behind it. TRBV21-1 is a known pseudogene. The CDR3 is made up of 13 amino acids. The CDR3 loop is CASSKNQGDTQYF. CDR3 bases: TGTGCCAGCAGCAAGAACCAGGGAGATACGCAGTATTTT.

The rearrangement uses TRBV7-3 and TRBJ2-3; 10 bases agree with TRBD2. Germline loops: CDR1 SGHTA, CDR2 FQGTGA. CDR3 size: 15 residues. V dropped 2 bases and J dropped 6; count of bases not matched to a gene: 5. The CDR3 spells CASSLGLAGVDTQYF. CDR3 in DNA: TGTGCCAGCAGCTTAGGGCTAGCGGGAGTGGATACGCAGTATTTT.

For the CDR3, the DNA is TGTGCCAGCAGTTTGTCCGGGTCTACCAAAAACATTCAGTACTTC. Encoded protein: CASSLSGSTKNIQYF. V and J are TRBV28 and TRBJ2-4; no reliable D call. The CDR3 length is 15 residues. Germline loops: CDR1 MDHEN, CDR2 SYDVKM. Deletions cut 3 bases from V and 2 bases from J, with 11 bases between.

V usage is TRBV27 and J usage is TRBJ1-2; unclear D gene. Trimming removed 0 bases at V and 8 bases at J, with 16 bases between. This CDR3 has 15 amino acids. Germline CDR1 is MNHEY and CDR2 is SMNVEV (reference sequence). This CDR3 is CASSLSTVSPRGYTF. The CDR3 coding sequence is TGTGCCAGCAGTTTATCCACAGTCTCGCCTCGCGGCTACACCTTC.

J is TRBJ2-3 and V is TRBV5-1; no definite D call. The CDR3 consists of 16 residues. Trimming left V 2 bases short and J 1 base short, with 14 bases between. Looked up from germline, CDR1 is SGHRS and CDR2 is YFSETQ. The CDR3 region is CASSLRALVGTDTQYF. The DNA of the CDR3 is TGCGCCAGCAGCTTACGAGCACTGGTTGGCACAGATACGCAGTATTTT.

With regard to this clonotype: One junction end does not reproduce the germline sequence, and a read error may be involved. J is TRBJ2-3 and V is TRBV7-2; 9 bases agree with TRBD2. Germline V lookup: CDR1 SGHTA, CDR2 FQGNSA. CDR3 size: 14 residues. The CDR3 coding sequence is TGTGCCAGTCAGGCGGGGGGGAGCACAGATACGCGGTATTTT. This translates into CASQAGGSTDTRYF.

The chain couples TRBV6-2 or TRBV6-3 to TRBJ1-5; D is perhaps TRBD1 (6 bases). Trimming removed 5 bases from V and 6 bases from J, with 11 bases in between. Germline values: CDR1 MNHEY, CDR2 SVGEGT. The CDR3 runs 13 residues. The CDR3 DNA is TGTGCCAGCAGTATCAGGGGTGGTCAGCCCCAGCATTTT. Translation gives CASSIRGGQPQHF.

This clonotype was seen a handful of times. The genes are TRBV6-5 and TRBJ1-1, with 8 bases fitting TRBD1. The germline V gene has CDR1 MNHEY and CDR2 SVGAGI. The CDR3 extends over 18 amino acids. Trimming at V came to 2 bases and at J to 4 bases, leaving 15 bases not matched to a gene. This CDR3 is CASSYLLYRGRFITEAFF. The CDR3 DNA reads as TGTGCCAGCAGTTACCTGTTATACAGGGGGAGGTTTATCACTGAAGCTTTCTTT.

The chain combines TRBV9 with TRBJ2-1; TRBD2 aligns across 9 bases. The V gene end was trimmed by 4 bases and the J gene end by 9 bases; junction bases not matched to a gene: 14. The CDR3 runs to 16 residues. CDR1 is SGDLS, CDR2 YYNGEE, per germline. The CDR3 nucleotides are TGTGCCAGCAGCACGCTCCTAGCGGGGATCCTCAGTGAGCAGTTCTTC. Translating gives CASSTLLAGILSEQFF.

This clonotype was recorded a few times. The genes are TRBV28 and TRBJ2-1; D is uncertain. Germline V gives CDR1 MDHEN, CDR2 SYDVKM. The CDR3 spans 14 residues. Trimming left V 6 bases short and J 0 bases short, with 9 bases between. This CDR3 reads CASRLAPSYNEQFF. CDR3 nucleotides: TGTGCCAGCAGATTAGCTCCCTCCTACAATGAGCAGTTCTTC.

This clonotype was observed a handful of times. V is TRBV4-3 and J is TRBJ2-7; 7 positions match TRBD2. This CDR3 spans 17 amino acids. V trimming: 1 base; J trimming: 4 bases; junction bases outside the gene matches: 13. Germline V gives CDR1 LGHNA, CDR2 YSLEER. The CDR3 DNA is TGCGCCAGCAGCCAAGTATCGGGAGGATCCGACCAATACGAGCAGTACTTC. It codes for CASSQVSGGSDQYEQYF.

This chain joins TRBV12-3 or TRBV12-4 and TRBJ1-1; D remains unclear. Trimming cost V 3 bases and J 5 bases, with 7 bases left between them. The CDR3 sequence is 12 residues long. The DNA for the CDR3 is TGTGCCAGCAGTTTCGGGGTGACTGAAGCTTTCTTT. Protein: CASSFGVTEAFF.

This clonotype came up a few times. The chain joins TRBV23-1 to TRBJ2-5, with TRBD1 as a possible D gene (6 bases). TRBV23-1 is marked as an open reading frame, function uncertain. V was trimmed by 9 bases and J by 2 bases, leaving 13 bases between them. CDR3 length equals 13 residues. The CDR3 sequence is CARTGTSQETQYF. The CDR3 bases are TGCGCCAGAACCGGGACATCACAAGAGACCCAGTACTTC.

Points on this clonotype: A much larger clone differs by one base, so this may be a read error. V usage is TRBV29-1 and J usage is TRBJ2-1; 11 bases are shared with TRBD2. Germline V gene sequence: CDR1 SQVTM, CDR2 ANQGSEA. The CDR3 runs 11 residues. CDR3 nucleotide sequence: TGCAGTAGCGGGAGGGTCAATGAGCAGTTCTTC. Amino acids: CSSGRVNEQFF.

V and J are TRBV6-5 and TRBJ2-7; D gene ambiguous. The CDR3 sequence is 12 residues long. CDR1 MNHEY and CDR2 SVGAGI come from the germline V gene. Trimming left V 7 bases short and J 5 bases short, with 12 bases between. The chain's CDR3 is CASTSRVHEQYF. The CDR3, as DNA: TGTGCCAGCACCTCAAGGGTTCACGAGCAGTACTTC.

In regard to this clonotype: A read error may be the cause here, since a much bigger clone is one base away. The CDR3 DNA reads as TGCAGTGCTAGTTCACAAGCGGGAGGTACCGGTGAGCAGTACTTC. This translates into CSASSQAGGTGEQYF. The chain has TRBV20-1 and TRBJ2-5; 9 positions agree with TRBD2. J lost 11 bases, V lost 3 bases, and 16 bases had no gene match. CDR1 is DFQATT, CDR2 SNEGSKA, per germline (reference sequence). This CDR3 has 15 residues.

The rearrangement links TRBV7-2 to TRBJ2-3, with TRBD2 identical over 9 bases. Germline values: CDR1 SGHTA, CDR2 FQGNSA. With V trimmed by 1 base and J by 8 bases, 7 bases remained unmatched. This CDR3 spans 15 amino acids. CDR3 loop: CASSLEVSGSGTQYF. For the CDR3, the DNA is TGTGCCAGCAGCTTAGAGGTTAGCGGGAGTGGTACGCAGTATTTT.

This clonotype has a handful of counts. The chain has TRBV3-1 and TRBJ2-5; 9 bases line up with TRBD1. This CDR3 spans 16 amino acids. Losses at the gene ends were 1 base for V and 5 bases for J; bases not matched to a gene: 8. Per germline, CDR1 LGHDT and CDR2 YNNKEL (reference sequence). CDR3 sequence: CASSQAGQGRRETQYF. The CDR3 DNA reads as TGTGCCAGCAGCCAAGCTGGACAGGGGAGAAGGGAGACCCAGTACTTC.

The chain recombines TRBV29-1 with TRBJ1-1, with a possible D match to TRBD1 (6 bases). CDR3 length: 13 amino acids. V dropped 4 bases and J dropped 3 bases, with 12 bases sitting between them. The V gene's germline CDR1 is SQVTM and CDR2 ANQGSEA. CDR3 sequence (DNA): TGCAGCGTTGGTATGAACAGGGACACTGAAGCTTTCTTT. Translation gives CSVGMNRDTEAFF.

CDR3 in amino acids: CSAPPPGGLARRSYNEQFF. The CDR3 nucleotides are TGCAGTGCTCCTCCCCCCGGGGGCCTAGCGAGAAGGTCCTACAATGAGCAGTTCTTC. The chain has TRBV20-1 and TRBJ2-1; the D call may be TRBD1 or TRBD2 (6 bases each). The V gene's germline CDR1 is DFQATT and CDR2 SNEGSKA (reference sequence). V lost 5 bases to trimming and J lost 1 base, with 27 bases between them. This CDR3 has 19 residues.

This clonotype was counted between two and nine times. The V call is TRBV24-1, the J call TRBJ2-5; 9 bases match TRBD1. This CDR3 is 13 amino acids long. Germline trimming cut 4 bases from V and 11 bases from J; bases unmatched to any gene: 7. Germline-derived CDR1 and CDR2 are KGHDR and SFDVKD. The CDR3 is CATSEGQGEGQYF. CDR3 bases: TGTGCCACCAGTGAGGGACAGGGCGAGGGGCAGTACTTC.

The CDR3 loop is CASSRDPGQGTDTQYF. In nucleotides, the CDR3 is TGTGCCAGCAGCCGAGATCCTGGGCAGGGCACAGATACGCAGTATTTT. This sequence joins TRBV4-2 and TRBJ2-3; D not resolved. CDR1 is LGHNA, CDR2 YNFKEQ, per germline. The CDR3 consists of 16 residues. Trimming stripped 4 bases from V and 1 base from J, with 15 bases between.

The chain joins TRBV29-1 to TRBJ2-7, with a tentative D call TRBD2 (6 bases). Trimming pared 5 bases from V and 0 bases from J, leaving 14 bases between. Per the germline V gene, CDR1 is SQVTM and CDR2 is ANQGSEA. The CDR3 is 14 residues long. The CDR3 bases are TGCAGCGTTCTAGGACGGGGGAGCTCCTACGAGCAGTACTTC. Translation: CSVLGRGSSYEQYF.

This clonotype is a singleton in its sample. The germline gene is not matched at one end of the junction; a read error may be the cause. The genes are TRBV6-2 or TRBV6-3 and TRBJ2-5; D may be TRBD2 (6 bases). Germline lookup yields CDR1 MNHEY and CDR2 SVGEGT. The CDR3 length is 13 residues. The CDR3 loop is CTSSYGGRETQYF. CDR3 in DNA: TGTACCAGCAGTTACGGGGGTCGGGAGACCCAGTACTTC.

This clonotype was detected a few times. The chain is built from TRBV7-2 and TRBJ2-5; D is possibly TRBD2 (7 bases). Trimming took 6 bases from V and 5 from J, leaving 13 bases between them. The CDR3 spans 13 residues. Germline CDR1 reads SGHTA; CDR2 reads FQGNSA. Here the CDR3 DNA reads TGTGCCAGCAGGGGGGGGCAGGGTGAGACCCAGTACTTC. Translating it yields CASRGGQGETQYF. The entire variable domain, with the rest obtained from reference TRBV7-2 and TRBJ2-5, is as follows: GAGVSQSPSNKVTEKGKDVELRCDPISGHTALYWYRQSLGQGLEFLIYFQGNSAPDKSGLPSDRFSAERTGGSVSTLTIQRTQQEDSAVYLCASRGGQGETQYFGPGTRLLVL.